The clone carrying this TCR beta chain has a count of ten or more. The trim removed 3 bases at V and 4 bases at J, leaving 9 bases unmatched. Looked up from germline, CDR1 is SGHKS and CDR2 is YYEKEE (reference sequence). The CDR3 is 16 residues long. The assay was immunoSEQ multiplex PCR, and TCRdb's table has in-frame clones only and misses some. The sample carries 200,000 to 250,000 clones, approximately 83% recorded once. The sample belongs to a study of blood T cell repertoires in COVID-19. The J gene is TRBJ2-5, the V gene TRBV5-5, with TRBD2 identical over 10 bases. The sample was PBMCs or T cells enriched from blood (not recorded which). The receptor was derived from a woman between 55 and 75 years old who had recovered from COVID-19. The CDR3 reads CASSSLSGRGRETQYF. DNA for the CDR3: TGTGCCAGCAGCTCTCTGAGCGGGAGGGGGCGAGAGACCCAGTACTTC.